This T cell receptor (beta chain) was recovered during a study of lymphopenia after photon versus proton radiotherapy. Study-level findings and limits: Larger post-nadir TCR diversity loss correlated inversely with survival in deceased patients. After lymphocyte nadir, photon-treated repertoires showed oligoclonal expansion, especially CD8+ Temra. Better survival with proton therapy was suggested as possible, not demonstrated. Proton therapy kept repertoires fairly stable, unlike photons, which gained effector/memory cells.

In regard to this clone: The target antigen is unknown.

Data came from immunoSEQ multiplex PCR; TCRdb stores just in-frame clones and leaves some out. The repertoire holds tens of thousands of clones, with about 93% as singletons. The length of the CDR3 is 14 residues. The ends were cut back, 3 bases at V and 1 base at J, with 9 bases in the middle. Looked up from germline, CDR1 is SGHTA and CDR2 is FQGNSA. The receptor comes from a man aged 60 to 69 with cholangiocarcinoma. The rearrangement uses TRBV7-2 and TRBJ1-1; no clear D. Sequences were derived from peripheral blood, sampled from a patient treated with photon-based radiotherapy. CDR3 nucleotides: TGTGCCAGCAGCTTGACCCTGGAGAACACTGAAGCTTTCTTT. It translates to CASSLTLENTEAFF.